This T cell receptor (beta chain) came from a study of CD8 T cells in ankylosing spondylitis. Study findings and constraints: Clones linked to disease, bearing a CD8+ phenotype, were relatively rare in peripheral blood. The study identified a TCR beta motif of roughly eight highly homologous variants that appeared characteristic of ankylosing spondylitis blood. Reportedly, significant enrichment of disease-linked clones occurred in matched ankylosing spondylitis synovial fluid.

The TCR beta libraries were generated through quantitative 5'-RACE incorporating molecular barcodes. TCRdb fed the 5' RACE reads into MiXCR, producing one record per CDR3 protein. The sample lists about 750,000 distinct CDR3 sequences; over 15% were seen once. Trimming pared 2 bases from V and 4 bases from J, leaving 17 bases between. The CDR3 is made up of 16 amino acids. Germline CDR1 DFQATT, CDR2 SNEGSKA (reference sequence). With regard to this clonotype: No antigen is known for it.

Sequenced: blood, either unsorted or a sorted T cell fraction (not recorded which). This clonotype originated in a male donor with ankylosing spondylitis. The rearrangement joins TRBV20-1 to TRBJ2-2; the D is unclear. For the CDR3, the DNA is TGCAGTGCTAGACAACGGGCCGGCTCGGTCACCGGGGAGCTGTTTTTT. Amino acid sequence: CSARQRAGSVTGELFF.